The clone carrying this T cell receptor (beta chain) was seen repeatedly, ten times or more. Its antigen is currently unknown. V lost 5 bases, J lost 0 bases, and 9 bases lay in between. CDR3 length: 14 residues. Germline loops: CDR1 SGHTA, CDR2 FQGNSA. The data originate from a study of T-cell reconstitution after alpha-beta-depleted transplantation in children. Study findings and constraints: T-cell counts and diversity at one year post-transplant came mainly from newly produced T cells. Elevated TCRbeta diversity at day 60 was traced, in some patients, to surviving recipient T cells and thymic progenitors. The study reportedly traced alpha-beta T cells about two months after transplant to several hundred expanded graft clones.

Preparation of the TCRbeta library involved a method that used unique molecular identifiers. TCRdb re-called the PCR reads with MiXCR, one entry per CDR3 protein. The data show about 48,000 distinct CDR3 sequences, with roughly 5% seen just once and 30% to 35% held by the top ten. The chain couples TRBV7-2 to TRBJ2-3, with D possibly TRBD2 on 5 matching bases. This clonotype originated in a female patient aged 2-9 years who had a stem cell transplant for aplastic anemia, so the T cells may come from the graft donor. Sequenced material: PBMCs, mostly from graft donor cells, taken 60 days after TCRalphabeta/CD19-depleted stem cell transplant. This CDR3 is CASSIDYSTDTQYF. The CDR3 nucleotides read TGTGCCAGCAGCATTGACTATAGCACAGATACGCAGTATTTT.